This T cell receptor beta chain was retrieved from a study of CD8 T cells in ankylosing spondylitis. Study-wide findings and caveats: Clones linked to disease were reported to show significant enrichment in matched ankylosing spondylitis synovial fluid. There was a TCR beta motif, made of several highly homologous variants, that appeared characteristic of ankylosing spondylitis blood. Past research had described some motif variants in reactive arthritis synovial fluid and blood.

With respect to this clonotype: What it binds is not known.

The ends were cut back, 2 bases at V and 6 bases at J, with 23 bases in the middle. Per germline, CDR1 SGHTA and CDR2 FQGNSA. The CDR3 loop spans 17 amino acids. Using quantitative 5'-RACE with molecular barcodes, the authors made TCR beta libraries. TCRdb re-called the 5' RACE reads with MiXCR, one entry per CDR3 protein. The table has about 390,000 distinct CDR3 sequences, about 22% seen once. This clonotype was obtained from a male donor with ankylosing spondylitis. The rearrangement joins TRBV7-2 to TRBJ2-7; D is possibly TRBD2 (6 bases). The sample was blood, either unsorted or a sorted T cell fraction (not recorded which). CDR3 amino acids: CASSLILMGGSLGEQYF. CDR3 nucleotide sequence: TGTGCCAGCAGCTTAATTCTTATGGGGGGAAGTCTGGGCGAGCAGTACTTC.